The 15 T cell receptor beta chains below were found in one sample sequenced in a study of T cell responses to AZD1222 COVID-19 vaccine. Using immunoSEQ multiplex PCR, the repertoire was profiled, and TCRdb retains in-frame clones only, with some absent. The sample contains around 95,000 clones, about 87% of which appear only once. The sample in question was peripheral blood, obtained on day 0 of AZD1222 vaccination. These receptors all stem from an adult in good health.

The J gene is TRBJ2-1, the V gene TRBV9; D could derive from TRBD1 or TRBD2 (5 bases each). The CDR3 has 15 residues. The V gene's germline CDR1 is SGDLS and CDR2 YYNGEE. The V end was cut by 4 bases, the J end by 7 bases, with 18 bases between. CDR3 nucleotide sequence: TGTGCCAGCAGCTACCGGGACGGTAGAGGGAATGAGCAGTTCTTC. Amino acids: CASSYRDGRGNEQFF.

The chain uses TRBV18 and TRBJ2-7; 12 positions agree with TRBD2. This CDR3 contains 14 residues. CDR1 and CDR2 (germline): KGHSH, LQKENI. Germline trimming cut 3 bases from V and 4 bases from J; bases unmatched to any gene: 1. The CDR3 DNA is TGTGCCAGCTCACCTGGGACTAGCGGGTACGAGCAGTACTTC. It encodes CASSPGTSGYEQYF.

V and J are TRBV7-9 and TRBJ2-5; 8 bases line up with TRBD1. The junction had 2 bases not matched to a gene; V was cut back by 4 bases and J by 4 bases. The CDR3 runs 13 residues. CDR1 is SEHNR and CDR2 is FQNEAQ in the germline V gene (reference sequence). The DNA for the CDR3 is TGTGCCAGCAGCTATGGACAGGGAGAGACCCAGTACTTC. This translates into CASSYGQGETQYF.

This clone was detected only a few times. The chain combines TRBV19 with TRBJ2-1; possibly TRBD2 for D (6 bases). CDR3 size: 14 residues. V lost 6 bases and J lost 0, with 9 bases in between. Germline lookup yields CDR1 LNHDA and CDR2 SQIVND (reference sequence). CDR3 in amino acids: CASRISGSYNEQFF. The DNA of the CDR3 is TGTGCCAGTAGAATTAGCGGCTCCTACAATGAGCAGTTCTTC.

The chain carries TRBV5-1 and TRBJ1-1, with D maybe TRBD1 (6 bases). This CDR3 has 15 residues. Trimming took 0 bases from V and 2 from J, leaving 11 bases between them. CDR1 and CDR2 (germline): SGHRS, YFSETQ. This CDR3 reads CASSLAGGGNTEAFF. The CDR3 DNA is TGCGCCAGCAGCTTGGCCGGGGGCGGCAACACTGAAGCTTTCTTT.

V and J are TRBV7-6 and TRBJ2-5, with D possibly TRBD2 on 7 matching bases. This CDR3 is built from 15 residues. CDR1 SGHVS and CDR2 FNYEAQ come from the germline V gene. V gave up 2 bases and J gave up 5 bases, with 15 bases separating them. CDR3 sequence reads: CASSLSGGAGETQYF. Here the CDR3 DNA reads TGTGCCAGCAGCTTAAGTGGGGGGGCCGGGGAGACCCAGTACTTC.

The rearrangement joins TRBV27 to TRBJ1-1, with D tentatively TRBD1 (5 bases). CDR3 size: 14 residues. Germline lookup yields CDR1 MNHEY and CDR2 SMNVEV (reference sequence). The V and J ends lost 3 bases and 4 bases respectively, with 12 bases between them. CDR3 in amino acids: CASSFWAGGTEAFF. CDR3 DNA: TGTGCCAGCAGTTTCTGGGCGGGGGGCACTGAAGCTTTCTTT.

This chain joins TRBV19 and TRBJ2-6; D possibly matches TRBD1 or TRBD2 (6 bases each). V shed 7 bases and J shed 0 bases, with 19 bases lying between them. The germline gives CDR1 LNHDA, CDR2 SQIVND (reference sequence). The CDR3 covers 18 residues. The CDR3 DNA is TGTGCCAGTAAGAGGACGGCCCGGGGGCTCTCTGGGGCCAACGTCCTGACTTTC. Its translation is CASKRTARGLSGANVLTF.

The gene calls are TRBV6-5 and TRBJ1-5; 7 positions agree with TRBD1. This CDR3 spans 14 amino acids. Germline lookup yields CDR1 MNHEY and CDR2 SVGAGI. Trimming cost V 6 bases and J 9 bases; bases outside gene matches: 11. The DNA for the CDR3 is TGTGCCAGCAGGTCACGAAGGGGGCCTGGGCCCCAGCATTTT. As protein: CASRSRRGPGPQHF.

V and J are TRBV28 and TRBJ2-5; a weak D match, TRBD1 (6 bases). This CDR3 spans 11 amino acids. The V gene's germline CDR1 is MDHEN and CDR2 SYDVKM. V was clipped by 8 bases and J by 5 bases, with 9 bases between them. Here the CDR3 reads CASSGQETQYF. CDR3 nucleotide sequence: TGTGCCAGCTCCGGACAGGAGACCCAGTACTTC.

V and J are TRBV10-3 and TRBJ2-5, with 12 bases fitting TRBD1. The CDR3 loop spans 19 amino acids. From germline, CDR1 is ENHRY and CDR2 SYGVKD. V lost 0 bases, J lost 7 bases, and 15 bases stayed unmatched. Here the CDR3 reads CAISESRYGTGGSLGTQYF. The CDR3 nucleotides read TGTGCCATCAGTGAGTCACGCTACGGGACAGGGGGCTCCCTCGGGACCCAGTACTTC.

The CDR3 DNA reads TGTGCCATCAGCGGGGGGGGCACAGATACGCAGTATTTT. This gives the protein CAISGGGTDTQYF. The chain links TRBV10-3 to TRBJ2-3; 8 bases map to TRBD2. Trimming took 6 bases from V and 1 from J; bases not matched to a gene: 0. The CDR3 has 13 residues. In germline, CDR1 is ENHRY, CDR2 SYGVKD.

The chain combines TRBV3-1 (or the pseudogene TRBV3-2) with TRBJ2-2; tentatively, D is TRBD2 (5 bases). Germline CDR1 reads LGHDT; CDR2 reads YNNKEL (reference sequence). The length of the CDR3 is 16 residues. V was shortened by 5 bases and J by 4 bases, with 17 bases between the two germline ends. DNA of the CDR3: TGTGCCAGCAGCATGGCCGGGATAGCCGGCACCGGGGAGCTGTTTTTT. This translates into CASSMAGIAGTGELFF.

This chain links TRBV11-1 with TRBJ2-7, with D maybe TRBD2 (6 bases). V dropped 2 bases and J dropped 4 bases, with 12 bases sitting between them. The CDR3 totals 14 residues. Per the germline V gene, CDR1 is SGHAT and CDR2 is FQDESV (reference sequence). CDR3 DNA: TGTGCCAGCAGCTTAAACACCGGGAGTTACGAGCAGTACTTC. Its protein product is CASSLNTGSYEQYF.

This clone was counted a few times. J is TRBJ1-2 and V is TRBV2, with 7 positions matching TRBD1. The CDR3 covers 15 residues. V dropped 6 bases and J dropped 2; count of bases not matched to a gene: 9. Germline V gives CDR1 SNHLY, CDR2 FYNNEI. Written as DNA, the CDR3 is TGTGCCAGCAGGGGGACAGCTCCTATCAACTATGGCTACACCTTC. It specifies CASRGTAPINYGYTF. Using reference TRBV2 and TRBJ1-2 for the parts outside the CDR3, the full variable domain is EPEVTQTPSHQVTQMGQEVILRCVPISNHLYFYWYRQILGQKVEFLVSFYNNEISEKSEIFDDQFSVERPDGSNFTLKIRSTKLEDSAMYFCASRGTAPINYGYTFGSGTRLTVV.